This TCR beta chain derives from a study of T cell responses to AZD1222 COVID-19 vaccine. Generated by immunoSEQ multiplex PCR, the TCRdb table keeps only in-frame clones and is missing some. The sample comprises some 120,000 clones, roughly 91% of which are singletons, and approximately 2.5% rests with the top ten. CDR3 length: 15 residues. Germline-derived CDR1 and CDR2 are LGHNA and YSLEER. V shed 1 base and J shed 3 bases, with 13 bases lying between them. This TCR came from an adult in good health. The chain employs TRBV4-3 and TRBJ2-7; D is possibly TRBD1 or TRBD2 (5 bases each). The input for sequencing was peripheral blood, taken on day 0 of AZD1222 vaccination. Written as DNA, the CDR3 is TGCGCCAGCAGCCAAGTGTTTGGGGCGGGCTACGAGCAGTACTTC. Translation gives CASSQVFGAGYEQYF.